This T cell receptor (beta chain) was obtained from a study of Graves' ophthalmopathy and Graves' hyperthyroidism. The CDR3 is made up of 14 amino acids. CDR1 is SGHVS and CDR2 is FQNEAQ in the germline V gene. Deletions cut 2 bases from V and 2 bases from J, with 10 bases between. Investigators amplified TCR beta CDR3 regions from RNA transcripts. Scientists carried out first-round RT-PCR using HTBI primers and then a second-round multiplex PCR. TCRdb re-derived calls from the multiplex PCR reads in MiXCR, one entry per CDR3 protein. The sample yields around 1.1 million distinct CDR3 sequences, about two fifths seen once. This clonotype was counted ten times or more.

The receptor was isolated from an adult man with Graves' hyperthyroidism. The chain employs TRBV7-8 and TRBJ2-7, with D perhaps TRBD1 or TRBD2 (6 bases each). The sequencing sample was made of peripheral blood or thyroid tissue (not recorded which). CDR3: CASSLWGATYEQYF. The CDR3 nucleotides read TGTGCCAGCAGCTTATGGGGGGCCACCTACGAGCAGTACTTC.